This TCR beta chain was recovered during a study of blood T cells in healthy people across ages. The study's findings and limits: Diversity estimated from one million T cells was considered an underestimate. Correlation between TCR beta diversity and naive T cell percentage was strong.

A note on this clonotype: Its specificity is unknown.

A second PCR of roughly 7 to 11 cycles used a sample-barcoded 5' primer and a J-beta primer mix. Researchers report that a template-switch adaptor with 12 random nucleotides tagged each cDNA molecule. A single record per CDR3 protein comes from TCRdb applying MiXCR to the 5' RACE reads. The table shows approximately 1,700,000 distinct CDR3 sequences, with around 42% occurring only once. Trimming removed 0 bases at V and 0 bases at J, with 5 bases between. The CDR3 has 14 residues. Germline loops: CDR1 GTSNPN, CDR2 SVGIG (reference sequence). Input material: blood. The sequence was collected from a human donor in good health. The genes are TRBV30 and TRBJ1-4; unclear D gene. The CDR3 here is CAWSVGPTNEKLFF. DNA for the CDR3: TGTGCCTGGAGTGTTGGACCAACTAATGAAAAACTGTTTTTT.